These 25 T cell receptor beta chains were sequenced from one sample in a study of human T cells and chemical hapten exposure (dated by TCRdb to 2020 to 2022). What the time point label conveys for this sample: healthy volunteer bleed at 6 weeks. Total RNA was isolated from unfractionated whole blood collected in Tempus Blood RNA tubes. The library was produced with RACE. Sequencing used a NextSeq 500. TCRdb reprocessing: public reads trimmed at Q25 with fastp, clones called with MiXCR, in-frame beta chains kept. One record per CDR3 amino acid sequence lists the most common genes and DNA. A total of 70,000 to 95,000 distinct CDR3 sequences appear in this sample, 7% to 9.5% of them only once. The ten largest make up around 1.7% of the sample. The sequenced material came from whole blood. These receptors were taken from a female donor in good health. Some clones in this sample may be carry-over from other donors' samples.

This clonotype was recorded at least ten times. The rearrangement links TRBV29-1 to TRBJ2-1; weak D call: TRBD2 (5 bases). Between the trimmed V and J ends, which lost 6 bases and 3 bases, there was a span of 9 bases. Per germline, CDR1 SQVTM and CDR2 ANQGSEA. The CDR3 has 12 residues. In DNA, the CDR3 is TGCAGCGTCACCCGGGGCTACAATGAGCAGTTCTTC. Amino acid sequence: CSVTRGYNEQFF.

The rearrangement joins TRBV12-3 or TRBV12-4 to TRBJ1-1; 7 bases line up with TRBD1. The V and J ends lost 5 bases and 6 bases, in that order; junction bases with no gene match: 9. The CDR3 length is 14 residues. DNA for the CDR3: TGTGCCAGCAGTCGACAGGGATCTGGTGCTGAAGCTTTCTTT. Translated, it gives CASSRQGSGAEAFF.

This rearrangement joins TRBV9 to TRBJ1-6; the D gene is possibly TRBD1 (5 bases). V lost 0 bases to trimming and J lost 7 bases, with 11 bases between them. CDR1 and CDR2 from the germline V gene are SGDLS and YYNGEE. CDR3 length: 15 amino acids. CDR3 region: CASSVAGTRNSPLHF. CDR3 sequence (DNA): TGTGCCAGCAGCGTAGCCGGGACGCGGAATTCACCCCTCCACTTT.

This chain joins TRBV6-2 or TRBV6-3 and TRBJ1-6; D might be TRBD1 (6 bases). There are 16 residues in the CDR3. The V gene lost 2 bases and the J gene lost 10 bases, with 18 bases spanning the gap. Germline V gene lookup returns CDR1 MNHEY and CDR2 SVGEGT. Here the CDR3 reads CASSYPRTETRSPLHF. The CDR3 nucleotides are TGTGCCAGCAGTTACCCGAGGACAGAGACCCGGTCACCCCTCCACTTT.

In its sample, this clonotype was seen a few times. The chain couples TRBV30 to TRBJ1-3, with 7 bases aligning to TRBD1. CDR3 size: 14 residues. V trimming: 3 bases; J trimming: 2 bases; junction bases outside the gene matches: 4. Germline lookup yields CDR1 GTSNPN and CDR2 SVGIG (reference sequence). As DNA, the CDR3 is TGTGCCTGGAGACTGACAGGGACTGGAAACACCATATATTTT. It yields the protein CAWRLTGTGNTIYF.

This clonotype was seen a handful of times. The rearrangement joins TRBV16 to TRBJ1-5; D call uncertain. The CDR3 is 12 amino acids. Germline values: CDR1 KGHSY, CDR2 FQNENV. V was shortened by 3 bases and J by 8 bases, with 8 bases between the two germline ends. CDR3 amino acids: CASSHLGEPQHF. DNA for the CDR3: TGTGCCAGCAGCCACCTTGGGGAGCCCCAGCATTTT.

Worth noting for this clonotype: Possible read error: a much larger clone is one base away. The chain recombines TRBV12-3 or TRBV12-4 with TRBJ2-1; 9 nucleotides align to TRBD1. The length of the CDR3 is 14 residues. V shed 5 bases, J shed 12 bases, and the junction held 11 bases outside the gene matches. The CDR3 sequence: CASSPGQGCIGQFF. CDR3 in DNA: TGTGCCAGCAGTCCGGGACAGGGTTGTATTGGGCAGTTCTTC.

In its sample, this clonotype was seen a few times. The CDR3 sequence: CASNWGRADTQYF. The CDR3 nucleotides are TGTGCCAGCAACTGGGGGCGGGCAGATACGCAGTATTTT. The chain joins TRBV6-6 to TRBJ2-3; TRBD1 is a possible D gene (6 bases). The CDR3 loop spans 13 amino acids. Trimming stripped 7 bases from V and 4 bases from J, with 12 bases between. CDR1 and CDR2 (germline): MNHNY, SVGAGI (reference sequence).

Comment on this clonotype: It may be a read error: a sequence one base away is much more abundant. J is TRBJ1-4 and V is TRBV27; no definite D call. In germline, CDR1 is MNHEY, CDR2 SMNVEV (reference sequence). The CDR3 length is 13 residues. CDR3 sequence: CVSSRGNNEKLFF. The CDR3 nucleotides read TGTGTCAGCAGTCGAGGGAATAATGAAAAACTGTTTTTT.

This clonotype was counted a few times. This chain uses TRBV6-5 with TRBJ1-1; no reliable D call. There are 14 residues in the CDR3. The V end was cut by 2 bases, the J end by 1 base, with 8 bases between. CDR1 is MNHEY and CDR2 is SVGAGI in the germline V gene. The CDR3 here is CASSYGVGNTEAFF. The DNA for the CDR3 is TGTGCCAGCAGTTACGGGGTTGGGAACACTGAAGCTTTCTTT.

The table lists this clonotype with a few counts. The CDR3 bases are TGCGCCAGCAGCCTCACGCGGGGGGCGGGGGCCATCACAGATACGCAGTATTTT. Translated, it gives CASSLTRGAGAITDTQYF. This chain links TRBV4-1 with TRBJ2-3; 8 nucleotides agree with TRBD2. CDR3 length: 18 residues. After removal of 4 bases from V and 2 bases from J, the junction contained 14 bases not matched to a gene. Per the germline V gene, CDR1 is MGHRA and CDR2 is YSYEKL.

In this sample, this clonotype turned up many times. CDR3: CASSLRSHNQPQHF. CDR3 coding DNA: TGTGCCAGCAGTTTACGGAGCCACAATCAGCCCCAGCATTTT. The chain has TRBV27 and TRBJ1-5; D ambiguous. Germline CDR1 MNHEY, CDR2 SMNVEV (reference sequence). V was trimmed by 2 bases and J by 3 bases, leaving 8 bases between them. The CDR3 runs to 14 residues.

This clonotype has ten or more counts. V gene TRBV24-1 combines with J gene TRBJ2-3, with D possibly TRBD1 on 5 matching bases. V lost 5 bases and J lost 0, with 8 bases in between. This CDR3 region has 14 residues. CDR1 and CDR2 (germline): KGHDR, SFDVKD. The CDR3 region is CATSARVSTDTQYF. CDR3 sequence (DNA): TGTGCCACCAGTGCCAGGGTAAGCACAGATACGCAGTATTTT.

This clonotype was found a few times. The rearrangement links TRBV20-1 to TRBJ2-3; 7 nucleotides agree with TRBD1. The CDR3 spans 15 residues. Germline-derived CDR1 and CDR2 are DFQATT and SNEGSKA (reference sequence). Trimming at V came to 5 bases and at J to 2 bases, leaving 10 bases not matched to a gene. Here the CDR3 reads CSALQDRVFTDTQYF. DNA of the CDR3: TGCAGTGCTCTACAAGACAGGGTCTTCACAGATACGCAGTATTTT.

This clonotype showed up just a few times. The V gene is TRBV10-3, the J gene TRBJ2-3; D not resolved. V was pared by 3 bases and J by 7 bases, with 8 bases between. The germline CDR1 and CDR2 sequences are ENHRY and SYGVKD. This CDR3 is 12 amino acids long. The CDR3: CAISDAANTQYF. The CDR3 DNA follows: TGTGCCATCAGTGACGCCGCGAATACGCAGTATTTT.

This clonotype was found many times. The gene calls are TRBV7-8 and TRBJ1-5; 8 nucleotides match TRBD1. Germline V lookup: CDR1 SGHVS, CDR2 FQNEAQ. CDR3 size: 17 residues. The ends lost 5 bases at V and 3 bases at J; junction bases unmatched: 12. CDR3 protein: CASSPKGQGAANQPQHF. The CDR3, as DNA: TGTGCCAGCAGCCCAAAGGGGCAGGGGGCGGCCAATCAGCCCCAGCATTTT.

On this clonotype itself: The junction departs from the called germline gene at one end, perhaps through a read error. The chain joins TRBV20-1 to TRBJ1-2; TRBD1 might be the D (5 bases). Germline values: CDR1 DFQATT, CDR2 SNEGSKA (reference sequence). CDR3 length: 11 residues. The CDR3 nucleotides read TGCAGTGCTAGAGTCAGGGAGGGCTGCACCTTC. Amino acid sequence: CSARVREGCTF.

CDR3 residues: CASSQEVGETYGYTF. Here the CDR3 DNA reads TGCGCCAGCAGCCAAGAAGTTGGAGAGACATATGGCTACACCTTC. This sequence joins TRBV4-3 and TRBJ1-2; D gene ambiguous. The CDR3 spans 15 residues. Germline V gene data show CDR1 as LGHNA and CDR2 as YSLEER. V was cut by 0 bases and J by 5 bases, with 13 bases left in between.

This clonotype was seen only a few times. The chain carries TRBV10-3 and TRBJ2-2, with 8 bases that match TRBD1. Germline V gene sequence: CDR1 ENHRY, CDR2 SYGVKD. CDR3 length: 14 residues. The trim removed 6 bases at V and 4 bases at J, leaving 4 bases unmatched. In DNA, the CDR3 is TGTGCCATCAGAGACAGGGGTGCCACCGGGGAGCTGTTTTTT. This translates into CAIRDRGATGELFF.

A note on this clonotype: A much larger clone is a single base away; this may be a read error. V is TRBV6-2 or TRBV6-3 and J is TRBJ1-2; D unresolved. The CDR3 sequence is 14 residues long. In germline, CDR1 is MNHEY, CDR2 SVGEGT. CDR3 in DNA: TGTGACAGCAGTTACCCAGGACTGACAAATGGCTACACCTTC. As protein: CDSSYPGLTNGYTF.

There are many counts of this clonotype. This chain uses TRBV7-8 with TRBJ1-6, with TRBD1 as a possible D gene (5 bases). V gave up 0 bases and J gave up 5 bases, with 11 bases separating them. This CDR3 contains 16 residues. Germline values: CDR1 SGHVS, CDR2 FQNEAQ. CDR3 residues: CASSLARGGDNSPLHF. The CDR3 DNA is TGTGCCAGCAGCTTAGCTCGGGGGGGGGATAATTCACCCCTCCACTTT.

In this sample, this clonotype turned up many times. The V and J genes are TRBV4-2 and TRBJ2-7, with TRBD2 matching 10 bases. The CDR3 covers 15 residues. Germline CDR1 LGHNA, CDR2 YNFKEQ. V was clipped by 4 bases and J by 0 bases; unmatched bases: 3. CDR3 sequence (DNA): TGTGCCAGCAGCCCAGTAGCGGGGGGCTCCTACGAGCAGTACTTC. The encoded protein is CASSPVAGGSYEQYF.

This clonotype has ten or more counts. The gene calls are TRBV10-3 and TRBJ2-3, with 9 bases fitting TRBD1. V shed 10 bases, J shed 3 bases, and the junction held 5 bases outside the gene matches. The CDR3 runs 13 residues. Germline loops: CDR1 ENHRY, CDR2 SYGVKD. In nucleotides, the CDR3 is TGTGCCACCCGGGACAGGGTTACAGATACGCAGTATTTT. Translated: CATRDRVTDTQYF.

This clonotype was detected many times. The chain joins TRBV29-1 to TRBJ2-5, with TRBD1 identical over 7 bases. CDR3 length: 14 amino acids. V lost 4 bases, J lost 2 bases, and 7 bases stayed unmatched. Germline CDR1 is SQVTM and CDR2 is ANQGSEA. The CDR3 is CSVARTGQQETQYF. The CDR3 DNA sequence: TGCAGCGTTGCCAGGACAGGACAACAAGAGACCCAGTACTTC.

This clonotype was observed many times. This chain connects TRBV6-6 to TRBJ1-5, with TRBD1 matching over 7 bases. The germline CDR1 and CDR2 sequences are MNHNY and SVGAGI (reference sequence). J lost 0 bases, V lost 0 bases, and 5 bases had no gene match. There are 17 residues in the CDR3. CDR3 loop: CASSYSRQGFSNQPQHF. The CDR3, as DNA: TGTGCCAGCAGTTACTCCCGACAGGGTTTTAGCAATCAGCCCCAGCATTTT.